The clone carrying this TCR beta chain was seen ten or more times. The data derive from a study of tumor and adjacent non-tumor tissue in lung cancer. Across the study: Patients were aged 31 to 76, around ten men and a handful of women, stage I to III.

RNA was extracted from bulk tissue without any cell sorting. More than 3 cm separated this lung sample from the edge of the tumor. The CDR3 consists of 13 residues. V was clipped by 6 bases and J by 4 bases, with 11 bases between them. Germline CDR1 is MDHEN and CDR2 is SYDVKM. The library came from three nested PCR rounds adapted from ARM-PCR protocols. A single record per CDR3 protein comes from TCRdb applying MiXCR to the multiplex PCR reads. Of tens of thousands of distinct CDR3 sequences in the sample, more than 55% were seen once. V gene TRBV28 combines with J gene TRBJ2-3; the D gene is possibly TRBD2 (6 bases). The sequence derives from a man between 65 and 79 years old with non-small cell lung cancer. Sequencing was done on a sample of distant non-tumor lung tissue. CDR3 sequence (DNA): TGTGCCAGCAGGGGCGGGAACCCAGATACGCAGTATTTT. Amino acid sequence: CASRGGNPDTQYF. Looking up the rest from reference TRBV28 and TRBJ2-3 gives the full variable domain: DVKVTQSSRYLVKRTGEKVFLECVQDMDHENMFWYRQDPGLGLRLIYFSYDVKMKEKGDIPEGYSVSREKKERFSLILESASTNQTSMYLCASRGGNPDTQYFGPGTRLTVL.